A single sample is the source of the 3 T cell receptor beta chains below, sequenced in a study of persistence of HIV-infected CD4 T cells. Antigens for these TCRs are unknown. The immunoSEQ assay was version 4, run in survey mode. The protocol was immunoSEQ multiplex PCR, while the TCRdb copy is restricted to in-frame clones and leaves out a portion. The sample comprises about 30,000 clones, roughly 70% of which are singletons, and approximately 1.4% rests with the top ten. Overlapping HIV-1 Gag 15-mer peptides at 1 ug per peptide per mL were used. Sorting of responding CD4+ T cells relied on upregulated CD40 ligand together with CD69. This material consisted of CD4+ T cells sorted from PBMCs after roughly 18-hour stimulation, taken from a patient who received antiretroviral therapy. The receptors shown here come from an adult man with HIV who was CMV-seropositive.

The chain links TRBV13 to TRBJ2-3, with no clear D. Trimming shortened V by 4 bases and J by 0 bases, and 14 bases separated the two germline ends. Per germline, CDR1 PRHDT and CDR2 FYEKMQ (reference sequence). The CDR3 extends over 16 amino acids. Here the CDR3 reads CASSSWMLSSTDTQYF. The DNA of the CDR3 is TGTGCCAGCAGCTCCTGGATGTTGTCTAGCACAGATACGCAGTATTTT.

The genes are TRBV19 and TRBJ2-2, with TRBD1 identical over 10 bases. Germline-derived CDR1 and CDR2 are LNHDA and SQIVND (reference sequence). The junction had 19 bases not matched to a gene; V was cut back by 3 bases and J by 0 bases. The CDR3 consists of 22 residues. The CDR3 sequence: CASSIKGSGTGAQHPNTGELFF. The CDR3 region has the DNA TGTGCCAGTAGTATCAAGGGTTCTGGGACAGGGGCCCAACATCCGAACACCGGGGAGCTGTTTTTT.

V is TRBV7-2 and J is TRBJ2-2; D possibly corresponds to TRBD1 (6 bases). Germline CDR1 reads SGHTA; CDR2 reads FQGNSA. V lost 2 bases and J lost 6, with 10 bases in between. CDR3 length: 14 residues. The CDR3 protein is CASSLRGYAGELFF. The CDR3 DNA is TGTGCCAGCAGCTTAAGGGGGTACGCCGGGGAGCTGTTTTTT. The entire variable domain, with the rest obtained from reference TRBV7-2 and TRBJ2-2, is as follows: GAGVSQSPSNKVTEKGKDVELRCDPISGHTALYWYRQSLGQGLEFLIYFQGNSAPDKSGLPSDRFSAERTGGSVSTLTIQRTQQEDSAVYLCASSLRGYAGELFFGEGSRLTVL.